This note documents a single TCR beta chain sequence. The data derive from a study of blood T cell repertoires in COVID-19. Looking at the study overall: Some COVID-19 samples were acute and others convalescent; all came from the United States, Italy and Spain. Sources were T cells, B-cell-depleted T cells, or PBMCs; the material itself was cDNA or gDNA.

Per the original methods: For nucleated cells, counts were estimated from reference gene primer amplification. Assay used: immunoSEQ multiplex PCR; TCRdb lists only in-frame clones, some missing. The D gene and trimming were derived from the DNA, and the V and J assignments and clone size from that table. The data show some 260,000 clones, around 88% seen once. This CDR3 contains 13 residues. Germline V gene data show CDR1 as SGDLS and CDR2 as YYNGEE. V lost 3 bases and J 8 bases, leaving 14 bases between the germline ends. What was sequenced was peripheral blood. This TCR derives from an elderly man with acute or convalescent COVID-19. The chain uses TRBV9 and TRBJ1-2, with a possible D match to TRBD1 (5 bases). The CDR3 sequence: CASSARDLRGYTF. In nucleotides, the CDR3 is TGTGCCAGCAGCGCGCGGGACCTTAGGGGCTACACCTTC.